This entry concerns a single T cell receptor (beta chain). These data originate in a study of blood T cell repertoires in COVID-19. The CDR3 covers 16 residues. CDR1 SGHVS and CDR2 FQNEAQ come from the germline V gene. V was pared by 1 base and J by 0 bases, with 10 bases between. Assay used: immunoSEQ multiplex PCR; TCRdb lists only in-frame clones, some missing. Seen here are roughly 120,000 clones, roughly nine tenths observed once, and the top ten hold about 3.5%. The TCR comes from a middle-aged man with active COVID-19. The rearrangement joins TRBV7-8 to TRBJ1-5; maybe TRBD1 (6 bases). Sequencing was performed on peripheral blood. The CDR3 nucleotides are TGTGCCAGCAGCTTAGGGACAGAATATAGCAATCAGCCCCAGCATTTT. Amino acid sequence: CASSLGTEYSNQPQHF.